A single TCR beta chain is shown here with its context. The source of the sample is a study of blood T cell repertoires in COVID-19. CDR3 size: 14 residues. The V and J ends lost 2 bases and 7 bases respectively, with 13 bases between them. Germline V gene data show CDR1 as SGDLS and CDR2 as YYNGEE. Assay used: immunoSEQ multiplex PCR; TCRdb lists only in-frame clones, some missing. The sample gives 220,000 or so clones, around 83% of which show up once; about 6.6% is in the top ten. The sequence was obtained from a woman aged 35 to 49 who had recovered from COVID-19. V usage is TRBV9 and J usage is TRBJ1-5; a possible D gene is TRBD1 (5 bases). The specimen sequenced was PBMCs or T cells enriched from blood (not recorded which). The DNA for the CDR3 is TGTGCCAGCAGCGTCGACAGCCAAAGCCAGCCCCAGCATTTT. Translation: CASSVDSQSQPQHF.